A single sample gave rise to the 3 T cell receptor beta chains below, sequenced in a study of cytomegalovirus exposure and HLA in healthy donors. PCR involved 60 Vbeta and 13 Jbeta primers. Some clones are missing from TCRdb's copy, which holds only in-frame ones; the method was immunoSEQ multiplex PCR. This sample has some 150,000 clones, with 77% found just once. Sequencing input: PBMCs. The receptors shown here come from a male donor in good health and CMV-seronegative.

This clone came up a few times. This chain connects TRBV29-1 to TRBJ2-7, with 8 nucleotides matching TRBD1. V lost 7 bases, J lost 4 bases, and 6 bases stayed unmatched. This CDR3 has 12 residues. CDR1 and CDR2 from the germline V gene are SQVTM and ANQGSEA. The CDR3 spells CSAGTGPYEQYF. In DNA, the CDR3 is TGCAGCGCCGGGACAGGACCATACGAGCAGTACTTC.

Points on this clone: A read error may produce the germline difference seen at one junction end. The chain recombines TRBV5-8 with TRBJ1-5; the D is unclear. The length of the CDR3 is 13 residues. Germline CDR1 is SGHTS and CDR2 is YDEGEE. CDR3 in DNA: TGTGCCAGCCGGAGGTATAGCAATCAGCCCCAGAATTTT. Its translation is CASRRYSNQPQNF. Based on the CDR3 plus reference TRBV5-8 and TRBJ1-5, the full variable domain is EAGVTQSPTHLIKTRGQQATLRCSPISGHTSVYWYQQALGLGLQFLLWYDEGEERNRGNFPPRFSGRQFPNYSSELNVNALELEDSALYLCASRRYSNQPQNFGDGTRLSIL.

This clone occurred once. The chain combines TRBV19 with TRBJ2-7; a possible D gene is TRBD1 (6 bases). Germline assignment: CDR1 LNHDA and CDR2 SQIVND (reference sequence). V lost 6 bases and J lost 2, with 14 bases in between. The CDR3 spans 14 residues. The CDR3 nucleotides read TGTGCCAGTAGCCGGGTCGAGGGGGCCTACGAGCAGTACTTC. Protein: CASSRVEGAYEQYF.